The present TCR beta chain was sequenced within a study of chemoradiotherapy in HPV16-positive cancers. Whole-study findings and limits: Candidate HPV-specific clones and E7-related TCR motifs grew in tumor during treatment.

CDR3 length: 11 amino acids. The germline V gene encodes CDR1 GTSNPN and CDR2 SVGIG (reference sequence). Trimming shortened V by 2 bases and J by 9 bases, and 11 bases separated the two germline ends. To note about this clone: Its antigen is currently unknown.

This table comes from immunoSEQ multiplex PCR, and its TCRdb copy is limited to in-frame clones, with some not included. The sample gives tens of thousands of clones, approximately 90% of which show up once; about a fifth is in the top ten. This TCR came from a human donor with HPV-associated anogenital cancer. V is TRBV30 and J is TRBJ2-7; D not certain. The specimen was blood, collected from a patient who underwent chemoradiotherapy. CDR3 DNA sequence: TGTGCCTGGAGTCCCGGCCTTGGGCAGTACTTC. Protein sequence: CAWSPGLGQYF.